This TCR beta chain was retrieved from a study of blood T cell repertoires in COVID-19. The wider study: From T cells, B-cell-depleted T cells, or PBMCs came the material, which was cDNA or gDNA.

Repertoires were generated with immunoSEQ multiplex PCR, while TCRdb's copy carries only in-frame clones and drops some. The repertoire holds 300,000 to 400,000 clones, with about nine tenths as singletons. The sample taken for sequencing was PBMCs or T cells enriched from blood (not recorded which). The sequence derives from a man aged 60 to 75 who had recovered from COVID-19.

The chain's CDR3 is CASSGAGETQYF. The CDR3 DNA follows: TGTGCCAGCTCTGGGGCCGGAGAGACCCAGTACTTC. The chain employs TRBV18 and TRBJ2-5; tentative D call: TRBD1 (5 bases). The CDR3 extends over 12 amino acids. CDR1 and CDR2 from the germline V gene are KGHSH and LQKENI. V shed 6 bases and J shed 4 bases, with 9 bases lying between them.